These T cell receptor beta chains were read from a single sample in a study of T cells after yellow fever vaccination. TCRdb reprocessed the 5' RACE reads with MiXCR, giving one entry per CDR3 protein. The data contain 100,000 to 150,000 distinct CDR3 sequences, 7.5% to 10% of them singletons. This material consisted of CD8+ T cells sorted from PBMCs, taken on the day of the yellow fever booster vaccination. These receptors were collected from a man between 18 and 29 years old who received the YFV17D yellow fever vaccine. The CDR3 runs from the conserved cysteine through the conserved F or W. The order of the fields is CDR3 length, J gene, clone size, D gene, V gene, CDR3 DNA, CDR3 protein. D genes are given only for firm matches. Only part of the rows carry a size: once, few, many, or a class if the clone is expanded.

cdr3_length: 14
j_call: TRBJ2-1
clone_size: few
d_call: NA
v_call: TRBV27
cdr3_nt: TGTGCCAGCAGTTTATCGCCGGGGGCCAATGAGCAGTTCTTC
cdr3_aa: CASSLSPGANEQFF

cdr3_length: 16
j_call: TRBJ2-1
clone_size: few
d_call: NA
v_call: TRBV5-1
cdr3_nt: TGCGCCAGCAGCCTACATATACCGGGGGACTACAATGAGCAGTTCTTC
cdr3_aa: CASSLHIPGDYNEQFF

cdr3_length: 13
j_call: TRBJ2-5
clone_size: few
d_call: NA
v_call: TRBV6-1
cdr3_nt: TGTGCCAGCAGTCGACAAGGGGAATGGACCCAGTACTTC
cdr3_aa: CASSRQGEWTQYF

cdr3_length: 14
j_call: TRBJ2-3
clone_size: NA
d_call: NA
v_call: TRBV6-4
cdr3_nt: TGTGCCAGTTCTCGAGGGGAGACCACAGATACGCAGTATTTT
cdr3_aa: CASSRGETTDTQYF

cdr3_length: 15
j_call: TRBJ2-2
clone_size: NA
d_call: NA
v_call: TRBV7-9
cdr3_nt: TGTGCCAGCAGCTTAGAACGAGAGAACACCGGGGAGCTGTTTTTT
cdr3_aa: CASSLERENTGELFF

cdr3_length: 13
j_call: TRBJ1-1
clone_size: NA
d_call: NA
v_call: TRBV5-6
cdr3_nt: TGTGCCAGCAGCTTGCACAGGGCGACTGAAGCTTTCTTT
cdr3_aa: CASSLHRATEAFF

cdr3_length: 13
j_call: TRBJ1-5
clone_size: NA
d_call: NA
v_call: TRBV27
cdr3_nt: TGTGCCAGCAGTTCACTACCCCCTGGGACCCAGCATTTT
cdr3_aa: CASSSLPPGTQHF

cdr3_length: 11
j_call: TRBJ2-1
clone_size: few
d_call: TRBD1
v_call: TRBV4-1
cdr3_nt: TGCGCCAGCAGTGGGACAGGGATAAAGTTCTTC
cdr3_aa: CASSGTGIKFF

cdr3_length: 15
j_call: TRBJ2-2
clone_size: few
d_call: NA
v_call: TRBV29-1
cdr3_nt: TGCAGCGTTGAAATTGGGCATTCCAACACCGGGGAGCTGTTTTTT
cdr3_aa: CSVEIGHSNTGELFF

cdr3_length: 11
j_call: TRBJ2-3
clone_size: NA
d_call: NA
v_call: TRBV7-9
cdr3_nt: TGTGCCAGCAGCTTCCGGACCCCACAGTATTTT
cdr3_aa: CASSFRTPQYF

cdr3_length: 13
j_call: TRBJ2-1
clone_size: few
d_call: TRBD1
v_call: TRBV5-1
cdr3_nt: TGCGCCAGCAGCTTGTCCGCGGACAGGGGGCAGTTCTTC
cdr3_aa: CASSLSADRGQFF

cdr3_length: 12
j_call: TRBJ2-2
clone_size: many
d_call: NA
v_call: TRBV6-5
cdr3_nt: TGTGCCAGCAGTTACTCCGGCGGGGAGCTGTTTTTT
cdr3_aa: CASSYSGGELFF

cdr3_length: 14
j_call: TRBJ1-1
clone_size: few
d_call: NA
v_call: TRBV5-1
cdr3_nt: TGCGCCAGCAGCTTGCGGACCGCGAACACTGAAGCTTTCTTT
cdr3_aa: CASSLRTANTEAFF

cdr3_length: 14
j_call: TRBJ2-5
clone_size: NA
d_call: NA
v_call: TRBV4-3
cdr3_nt: TGCGCCAGCAGTCCCCAGGTTGGCCGAGAGACCCAGTACTTC
cdr3_aa: CASSPQVGRETQYF

cdr3_length: 18
j_call: TRBJ2-1
clone_size: few
d_call: TRBD2
v_call: TRBV7-9
cdr3_nt: TGTGCCAGCGGATTACTGAGCGGGGGTGTGAGCTCCTACAATGAGCAGTTCTTC
cdr3_aa: CASGLLSGGVSSYNEQFF

cdr3_length: 14
j_call: TRBJ2-7
clone_size: many
d_call: NA
v_call: TRBV4-1
cdr3_nt: TGCGCCAGCAGCCAAGGGGCTCAGCACATGGAGCAGTACTTC
cdr3_aa: CASSQGAQHMEQYF

cdr3_length: 18
j_call: TRBJ2-5
clone_size: few
d_call: NA
v_call: TRBV4-1
cdr3_nt: TGCGCCAGCAGCCAACAAACCGACCAGAGGACATCGTCGGGGACCCAGTACTTC
cdr3_aa: CASSQQTDQRTSSGTQYF

cdr3_length: 12
j_call: TRBJ1-1
clone_size: NA
d_call: NA
v_call: TRBV5-5
cdr3_nt: TGTGCCAGCAGTGGATCAGACACTGAAGCTTTCTTT
cdr3_aa: CASSGSDTEAFF

cdr3_length: 18
j_call: TRBJ1-5
clone_size: NA
d_call: NA
v_call: TRBV7-9
cdr3_nt: TGTGCCAGCAGCGGCTCCCCGGACGGCACTTTCGACAATCAGCCCCAGCATTTT
cdr3_aa: CASSGSPDGTFDNQPQHF

cdr3_length: 15
j_call: TRBJ2-2
clone_size: NA
d_call: NA
v_call: TRBV28
cdr3_nt: TGTGCCAGCAGTTTATACGGATCGAACACCGGGGAGCTGTTTTTT
cdr3_aa: CASSLYGSNTGELFF

cdr3_length: 14
j_call: TRBJ2-7
clone_size: NA
d_call: TRBD2
v_call: TRBV28
cdr3_nt: TGTGCCAGCAGGCGGACTAGCGGTCCCTACGAGCAGTACTTC
cdr3_aa: CASRRTSGPYEQYF

cdr3_length: 15
j_call: TRBJ2-5
clone_size: few
d_call: NA
v_call: TRBV5-6
cdr3_nt: TGTGCCAGCAGCATGTCGACAGACTTCGGAGAGACCCAGTACTTC
cdr3_aa: CASSMSTDFGETQYF

cdr3_length: 17
j_call: TRBJ2-3
clone_size: few
d_call: NA
v_call: TRBV4-1
cdr3_nt: TGCGCCAGCAGCCAGTCCCCAAAACCTTCTAGCACAGATACGCAGTATTTT
cdr3_aa: CASSQSPKPSSTDTQYF

cdr3_length: 17
j_call: TRBJ1-4
clone_size: NA
d_call: NA
v_call: TRBV29-1
cdr3_nt: TGCAGCGTTGCCCTGGAAATAGGACGGGCAACTAATGAAAAACTGTTTTTT
cdr3_aa: CSVALEIGRATNEKLFF

cdr3_length: 15
j_call: TRBJ2-5
clone_size: NA
d_call: NA
v_call: TRBV4-1
cdr3_nt: TGCGCCAGCAGCCAAGGGGACCCGTACCAAGAGACCCAGTACTTC
cdr3_aa: CASSQGDPYQETQYF

cdr3_length: 16
j_call: TRBJ2-5
clone_size: many
d_call: NA
v_call: TRBV10-1
cdr3_nt: TGCGCCAGCAGTGAGTCGATAGTCGGAGGAAAAGAGACCCAGTACTTC
cdr3_aa: CASSESIVGGKETQYF

cdr3_length: 16
j_call: TRBJ2-7
clone_size: few
d_call: TRBD2
v_call: TRBV7-9
cdr3_nt: TGTGCCAGCAGCACACCTATACGGGGGGGCTCCTACGAGCAGTACTTC
cdr3_aa: CASSTPIRGGSYEQYF

cdr3_length: 13
j_call: TRBJ1-1
clone_size: many
d_call: NA
v_call: TRBV19
cdr3_nt: TGTGCCAGTAGTATCGGCGGGCCCACTGAAGCTTTCTTT
cdr3_aa: CASSIGGPTEAFF

cdr3_length: 14
j_call: TRBJ2-5
clone_size: NA
d_call: TRBD1
v_call: TRBV19
cdr3_nt: TGTGCCAGTAGCACCGGGACAGCAAGGGAGACCCAGTACTTC
cdr3_aa: CASSTGTARETQYF

cdr3_length: 14
j_call: TRBJ2-2
clone_size: many
d_call: NA
v_call: TRBV4-1
cdr3_nt: TGCGCCAGCAGCCAGGGGGACGACACCGGGGAGCTGTTTTTT
cdr3_aa: CASSQGDDTGELFF

cdr3_length: 14
j_call: TRBJ2-5
clone_size: few
d_call: NA
v_call: TRBV12-3/TRBV12-4
cdr3_nt: TGTGCCAGCAGTCCCTCCAGGGTTGAAGAGACCCAGTACTTC
cdr3_aa: CASSPSRVEETQYF

cdr3_length: 14
j_call: TRBJ2-1
clone_size: few
d_call: NA
v_call: TRBV14
cdr3_nt: TGTGCCAGCAGCCAAGGGTTAGAGAACAATGAGCAGTTCTTC
cdr3_aa: CASSQGLENNEQFF

cdr3_length: 14
j_call: TRBJ2-1
clone_size: few
d_call: NA
v_call: TRBV4-1
cdr3_nt: TGCGCCAGCAGCCACCCGACGGGTTTGGGTGAGCAGTTCTTC
cdr3_aa: CASSHPTGLGEQFF

cdr3_length: 14
j_call: TRBJ1-6
clone_size: few
d_call: NA
v_call: TRBV6-5
cdr3_nt: TGTGCCAGCAGTTTATCGACGGGAGGTTCACCCCTCCACTTT
cdr3_aa: CASSLSTGGSPLHF

cdr3_length: 15
j_call: TRBJ2-7
clone_size: many
d_call: TRBD1
v_call: TRBV6-2/TRBV6-3
cdr3_nt: TGTGCCAGCAGTTTAGGACAGGGGGCCACCTACGAGCAGTACTTC
cdr3_aa: CASSLGQGATYEQYF

cdr3_length: 15
j_call: TRBJ1-6
clone_size: many
d_call: NA
v_call: TRBV7-2
cdr3_nt: TGTGCCAGCAGCTTAACCCCCGAGGCCGGAGGGGCCCTCCACTTT
cdr3_aa: CASSLTPEAGGALHF

cdr3_length: 14
j_call: TRBJ1-1
clone_size: NA
d_call: TRBD1
v_call: TRBV12-3/TRBV12-4
cdr3_nt: TGTGCCAGCAGTTTCAGGGGGCTCCGGACTGAAGCTTTCTTT
cdr3_aa: CASSFRGLRTEAFF

cdr3_length: 15
j_call: TRBJ2-3
clone_size: many
d_call: NA
v_call: TRBV4-1
cdr3_nt: TGCGCCAGCACCCCCGGGCACTCTAGCACAGATACGCAGTATTTT
cdr3_aa: CASTPGHSSTDTQYF

cdr3_length: 18
j_call: TRBJ1-6
clone_size: few
d_call: NA
v_call: TRBV6-5
cdr3_nt: TGTGCCAGCAGTTACTCGATGGTTGGGGGCTCCTATAATTCACCCCTCCACTTT
cdr3_aa: CASSYSMVGGSYNSPLHF

cdr3_length: 15
j_call: TRBJ2-7
clone_size: NA
d_call: TRBD1
v_call: TRBV6-5
cdr3_nt: TGTGCCAGCAGTTACTCGAGGACCCCAGGGGGCGAGCAGTACTTC
cdr3_aa: CASSYSRTPGGEQYF

cdr3_length: 9
j_call: TRBJ2-1
clone_size: few
d_call: NA
v_call: TRBV20-1
cdr3_nt: TGCAGTGCTAGTTTTGAGCAGTTCTTC
cdr3_aa: CSASFEQFF

cdr3_length: 13
j_call: TRBJ1-2
clone_size: NA
d_call: NA
v_call: TRBV27
cdr3_nt: TGTGCCAGCAGTTTCCAACAGTACTATGGCTACACCTTC
cdr3_aa: CASSFQQYYGYTF

cdr3_length: 11
j_call: TRBJ2-1
clone_size: few
d_call: NA
v_call: TRBV12-3/TRBV12-4
cdr3_nt: TGTGCCAGCAGCCAGACTAGAGAGCTGTTCTTC
cdr3_aa: CASSQTRELFF

cdr3_length: 14
j_call: TRBJ1-2
clone_size: few
d_call: NA
v_call: TRBV2
cdr3_nt: TGTGCCAAAAATACGGGACACAATGACTATGGCTACACCTTC
cdr3_aa: CAKNTGHNDYGYTF

cdr3_length: 14
j_call: TRBJ1-1
clone_size: few
d_call: NA
v_call: TRBV7-6
cdr3_nt: TGTGCCAGCAGCTTATGGGCGCAGGGGACTGAAGCTTTCTTT
cdr3_aa: CASSLWAQGTEAFF

cdr3_length: 14
j_call: TRBJ2-5
clone_size: NA
d_call: NA
v_call: TRBV4-3
cdr3_nt: TGCGCCAGCAGCCAAGGCGGAGGCCCAGAGACCCAGTACTTC
cdr3_aa: CASSQGGGPETQYF

cdr3_length: 14
j_call: TRBJ2-3
clone_size: NA
d_call: NA
v_call: TRBV4-1
cdr3_nt: TGCGCCAGCAGCCAATCAGGGCTCACAGATACGCAGTATTTT
cdr3_aa: CASSQSGLTDTQYF

cdr3_length: 18
j_call: TRBJ2-3
clone_size: many
d_call: TRBD2
v_call: TRBV4-1
cdr3_nt: TGCGCCAGCAGCCAAGCCCTAGCGGGGGGCGCTAGCACAGATACGCAGTATTTT
cdr3_aa: CASSQALAGGASTDTQYF

cdr3_length: 13
j_call: TRBJ2-3
clone_size: few
d_call: NA
v_call: TRBV27
cdr3_nt: TGTGCCAGCAGTGTATCCGGGGGTTATCCGCAGTATTTT
cdr3_aa: CASSVSGGYPQYF

cdr3_length: 17
j_call: TRBJ2-6
clone_size: NA
d_call: NA
v_call: TRBV3-1
cdr3_nt: TGTGCCAGCAGCCGGATCAGGGGGGTCACTGGGGCCAACGTCCTGACTTTC
cdr3_aa: CASSRIRGVTGANVLTF

cdr3_length: 15
j_call: TRBJ2-7
clone_size: few
d_call: NA
v_call: TRBV18
cdr3_nt: TGTGCCAGCTCACCACCTTATCCGGGCTCCTACGAGCAGTACTTC
cdr3_aa: CASSPPYPGSYEQYF

cdr3_length: 13
j_call: TRBJ2-7
clone_size: NA
d_call: NA
v_call: TRBV6-2/TRBV6-3
cdr3_nt: TGTGCCAGCAGTCTGACAGGTTCCTACGAGCAGTACTTC
cdr3_aa: CASSLTGSYEQYF

cdr3_length: 17
j_call: TRBJ2-5
clone_size: NA
d_call: NA
v_call: TRBV4-1
cdr3_nt: TGCGCCAGCAGCCAGGAAACAGGGAGCCCGATCCAAGAGACCCAGTACTTC
cdr3_aa: CASSQETGSPIQETQYF

cdr3_length: 15
j_call: TRBJ1-3
clone_size: NA
d_call: TRBD1
v_call: TRBV5-1
cdr3_nt: TGCGCCAGCAGTTCAGGGGGCGGCTCTGGAAACACCATATATTTT
cdr3_aa: CASSSGGGSGNTIYF

cdr3_length: 10
j_call: TRBJ2-3
clone_size: few
d_call: NA
v_call: TRBV19
cdr3_nt: TGTGCGTCGGCCATAGATACGCAGTATTTT
cdr3_aa: CASAIDTQYF

cdr3_length: 15
j_call: TRBJ2-1
clone_size: few
d_call: NA
v_call: TRBV5-1
cdr3_nt: TGCGCCAGCAGCGACGGGACTGGCTCCTACAATGAGCAGTTCTTC
cdr3_aa: CASSDGTGSYNEQFF

cdr3_length: 14
j_call: TRBJ1-2
clone_size: many
d_call: NA
v_call: TRBV5-1
cdr3_nt: TGCGCCAGCACACCCCAGTCTTCGGAGTATGGCTACACCTTC
cdr3_aa: CASTPQSSEYGYTF